This record looks at one T cell receptor (beta chain) sequence and its context. This record belongs to a study of CD8 T cells in ankylosing spondylitis. Each TCR beta library was made by quantitative 5'-RACE that incorporated molecular barcodes. TCRdb redid the calling of the 5' RACE reads with MiXCR, one entry per CDR3 protein. The table includes approximately 260,000 distinct CDR3 sequences, over 15% detected once. The CDR3 is 15 amino acids. The V end was cut by 2 bases, the J end by 2 bases, with 12 bases between. Germline loops: CDR1 SGHRS, CDR2 YFSETQ. The clonotype originates from a male donor with ankylosing spondylitis or in good health (not recorded which). The rearrangement uses TRBV5-1 and TRBJ2-3; D is possibly TRBD2 (5 bases). Sequenced input: blood, either unsorted or a sorted T cell fraction (not recorded which). CDR3 protein: CASSLAEPFTDTQYF. The CDR3 DNA follows: TGCGCCAGCAGCTTAGCGGAACCATTCACAGATACGCAGTATTTT.